The TCR beta chain described here comes from a study of human T cells and chemical hapten exposure. The study's findings and limits: With patch test score, the counts of PT1 expanded TCRs showed a positive correlation.

Time point meaning: patch test 1, 2 weeks after DPC sensitization. Treatment of the sample: therapeutic diphenylcyclopropenone sensitization with weekly scalp DPC. Only after blood had been drawn was each patch test applied. V was trimmed by 3 bases and J by 0 bases, leaving 8 bases between them. Germline V CDR1 and CDR2: KGHSH, LQKENI. The CDR3 is made up of 14 amino acids. The study's library attached unique molecular identifiers to single cDNA molecules. TCRdb re-called the RACE reads through MiXCR, storing one row per CDR3 protein. The sample lists under 200,000 distinct CDR3 sequences; around 15% were seen once. The table lists this clonotype with many counts. Its antigen is not known.

The starting material was whole blood, obtained in connection with sensitization to the hapten diphenylcyclopropenone (DPC). The clonotype was recovered from a woman in her 30s with alopecia areata. Some clones in this sample may be carry-over from other donors' samples. V is TRBV18 and J is TRBJ1-1; D might be TRBD1 (5 bases). CDR3 bases: TGTGCCAGCTCACCGACAGACATGAACACTGAAGCTTTCTTT. Amino acids: CASSPTDMNTEAFF.